These T cell receptor beta chains were read from a single sample in a study of blood T cell repertoires in COVID-19. TCRdb's table, derived via immunoSEQ multiplex PCR, lists solely in-frame clones and lacks some. The data contain about 68,000 clones, 70% to 90% of them singletons. Material: peripheral blood. The receptors were sampled from a woman aged 45-60 years with COVID-19, enrolled during active disease. The CDR3 runs from the conserved cysteine through the conserved F or W. Each record gives: CDR3 protein, CDR3 DNA, V gene, D gene, CDR3 length, clone size, J gene. D genes are given only for firm matches. Size is stated for part of the rows, as once, few or many counts, or as a class when the clone is expanded.

CASTEGGGNQPQHF	TGTGCCAGCACCGAAGGGGGCGGCAATCAGCCCCAGCATTTT	TRBV28	TRBD1	14	once	TRBJ1-5
CASSLPDSAGGTIYF	TGCGCCAGCAGCTTACCGGACTCGGCCGGGGGCACCATATATTTT	TRBV5-1	NA	15	NA	TRBJ1-3
CASSSPGGDMNTEAFF	TGTGCCAGCAGTTCTCCTGGAGGAGACATGAACACTGAAGCTTTCTTT	TRBV28	NA	16	NA	TRBJ1-1
CASSQDRGRGNIQYF	TGTGCCAGCAGCCAAGATCGTGGAAGGGGGAACATTCAGTACTTC	TRBV4-2	NA	15	NA	TRBJ2-4
CASSPETPRGTQYF	TGTGCCAGCTCACCCGAGACCCCAAGGGGTACGCAGTATTTT	TRBV18	NA	14	once	TRBJ2-3
CASSLGVGDRRYF	TGTGCCAGCAGCTTAGGGGTCGGTGACAGGCGGTACTTC	TRBV11-2	NA	13	NA	TRBJ2-7
CASSSGDREETQYF	TGTGCCAGCAGTTCGGGGGACAGGGAAGAGACCCAGTACTTC	TRBV28	TRBD1	14	NA	TRBJ2-5
CASSPSTVGIDTQYF	TGTGCCAGCAGTCCCTCGACAGTGGGGATAGATACGCAGTATTTT	TRBV27	NA	15	once	TRBJ2-3
CASSHPYGGQTYSRQPQHF	TGCGCCAGCAGTCACCCTTATGGGGGACAGACCTATTCCCGTCAGCCCCAGCATTTT	TRBV23-1	TRBD1	19	NA	TRBJ1-5
CSASWGAGVTDTQYF	TGCAGTGCTAGTTGGGGAGCGGGAGTGACAGATACGCAGTATTTT	TRBV20-1	TRBD2	15	NA	TRBJ2-3
CASSFGNQPQHF	TGTGCCAGCAGCTTCGGCAATCAGCCCCAGCATTTT	TRBV7-2	NA	12	NA	TRBJ1-5
CASLGGASSYNEQFF	TGCGCCAGCCTCGGGGGAGCGAGCTCCTACAATGAGCAGTTCTTC	TRBV5-1	NA	15	NA	TRBJ2-1
CASSSLGLAGGGTEQFF	TGTGCCAGCTCATCACTCGGACTAGCGGGAGGGGGAACTGAGCAGTTCTTC	TRBV18	TRBD2	17	NA	TRBJ2-1
CASNVDRGGTGELFF	TGTGCCAGTAACGTGGACAGGGGGGGTACCGGGGAGCTGTTTTTT	TRBV19	TRBD1	15	NA	TRBJ2-2
CASSQKGQGAGGNTIYF	TGCGCCAGCAGCCAAAAGGGACAGGGGGCAGGAGGAAACACCATATATTTT	TRBV4-3	TRBD1	17	once	TRBJ1-3
CASSYTGTEQYF	TGTGCCAGCAGTTATACGGGTACGGAGCAGTACTTC	TRBV12-3/TRBV12-4	NA	12	NA	TRBJ2-7
CASRNWGLTYEQYF	TGTGCCAGCAGGAACTGGGGACTCACCTACGAGCAGTACTTC	TRBV6-5	NA	14	NA	TRBJ2-7
CATSRGGAAETQYF	TGTGCCACCAGCAGAGGGGGAGCAGCAGAGACCCAGTACTTC	TRBV15	NA	14	NA	TRBJ2-5
CASSPTRNRAGGELFF	TGTGCCAGCTCACCAACGCGAAACAGGGCTGGCGGGGAGCTGTTTTTT	TRBV18	NA	16	NA	TRBJ2-2
CASSRPGGNEKLFF	TGTGCCAGCAGTCGACCCGGGGGTAATGAAAAACTGTTTTTT	TRBV2	NA	14	NA	TRBJ1-4
CASVPGVRINYGYTF	TGTGCCAGTGTCCCCGGGGTACGGATTAACTATGGCTACACCTTC	TRBV19	NA	15	NA	TRBJ1-2
CASSLDWSSYEQYF	TGTGCCAGCAGCTTAGACTGGAGCTCCTACGAGCAGTACTTC	TRBV7-2	NA	14	once	TRBJ2-7
CASSLASGSSYEQYF	TGCGCCAGCAGCTTGGCTAGCGGGAGTAGCTACGAGCAGTACTTC	TRBV5-1	TRBD2	15	NA	TRBJ2-7
CASSLVTTGQGQYF	TGTGCCAGCAGTTTAGTGACGACAGGGCAGGGGCAGTATTTT	TRBV27	TRBD1	14	NA	TRBJ2-3
CASTLGTTYNEQFF	TGTGCCAGCACCTTGGGGACTACCTACAATGAGCAGTTCTTC	TRBV11-1	TRBD2	14	NA	TRBJ2-1
CASSPHGIVGGTGELFF	TGTGCCAGCAGCCCCCACGGGATAGTCGGAGGCACCGGGGAGCTGTTTTTT	TRBV7-3	NA	17	NA	TRBJ2-2
CATSDSGTGYEVSKNIQYF	TGTGCCACCAGTGATTCGGGGACAGGGTATGAAGTGTCCAAAAACATTCAGTACTTC	TRBV24-1	TRBD1	19	NA	TRBJ2-4
CASSVEAGVYQETQYF	TGTGCCAGCAGCGTAGAAGCGGGAGTGTACCAAGAGACCCAGTACTTC	TRBV9	TRBD2	16	NA	TRBJ2-5
CSAGGSLVYEQYF	TGCAGCGCAGGGGGTAGCTTAGTCTACGAGCAGTACTTC	TRBV29-1	TRBD1	13	NA	TRBJ2-7
CASRTGGRNQPQHF	TGTGCCAGCAGGACAGGGGGCCGCAATCAGCCCCAGCATTTT	TRBV6-5	TRBD1	14	NA	TRBJ1-5
CASSLALGLAGEETQYF	TGTGCCAGCAGCTTAGCTCTGGGACTAGCGGGAGAAGAGACCCAGTACTTC	TRBV11-2	TRBD2	17	NA	TRBJ2-5
CASSSRDRTSTDTQYF	TGTGCCAGCAGCTCAAGGGACAGAACTAGCACAGATACGCAGTATTTT	TRBV7-2	TRBD1	16	NA	TRBJ2-3
CASRRVNQPQHF	TGTGCCAGCAGGAGGGTCAATCAGCCCCAGCATTTT	TRBV2	NA	12	NA	TRBJ1-5
CASSLTPSSSDTQYF	TGTGCCAGCAGTTTAACACCCTCCTCGTCAGATACGCAGTATTTT	TRBV27	NA	15	NA	TRBJ2-3
CASRASGAYNEQFF	TGTGCCAGCAGGGCGTCTGGGGCTTACAATGAGCAGTTCTTC	TRBV7-9	NA	14	NA	TRBJ2-1
CASSLVGGTEAFF	TGTGCCAGCAGTTTGGTCGGGGGGACTGAAGCTTTCTTT	TRBV12-3/TRBV12-4	NA	13	few	TRBJ1-1
CASSPGVEAFF	TGTGCCAGCAGCCCCGGGGTGGAAGCTTTCTTT	TRBV11-3	NA	11	NA	TRBJ1-1
CASSDGTTYEQYF	TGTGCCAGCAGTGACGGGACTACCTACGAGCAGTACTTC	TRBV6-4	TRBD2	13	NA	TRBJ2-7
CASSPRGGPSNNEQFF	TGTGCCAGCAGTCCTCGGGGGGGACCATCTAACAATGAGCAGTTCTTC	TRBV3-1/TRBV3-2	TRBD2	16	NA	TRBJ2-1
CASSLDGGTEAFF	TGCGCCAGCAGCTTGGACGGCGGCACTGAAGCTTTCTTT	TRBV5-1	NA	13	NA	TRBJ1-1
CASSYGGARMNTEAFF	TGTGCCAGCAGTTACGGAGGTGCCCGAATGAACACTGAAGCTTTCTTT	TRBV6-5	NA	16	NA	TRBJ1-1
CASSPGTSGRFLYEQYF	TGTGCCAGCTCACCCGGGACTAGCGGGAGGTTCCTCTACGAGCAGTACTTC	TRBV18	TRBD2	17	NA	TRBJ2-7
CATSDSGTGFSQPQHF	TGTGCCACCAGTGATTCCGGAACAGGGTTCTCCCAGCCCCAGCATTTT	TRBV24-1	NA	16	NA	TRBJ1-5
CASSPTGFNSPLHF	TGTGCCAGCTCACCCACAGGGTTTAATTCACCCCTCCACTTT	TRBV18	NA	14	NA	TRBJ1-6
CATTRAGRVNEQFF	TGTGCCACCACCCGTGCCGGGAGGGTCAATGAGCAGTTCTTC	TRBV11-2	TRBD2	14	NA	TRBJ2-1
CASSEYPGGGSLIYEQYF	TGTGCCAGCAGTGAATACCCCGGGGGTGGCAGTCTTATCTACGAGCAGTACTTC	TRBV25-1	NA	18	NA	TRBJ2-7
CASSLSKAGVGSTEAFF	TGCGCCAGCAGCCTCTCAAAGGCGGGCGTCGGGAGCACTGAAGCTTTCTTT	TRBV4-1	NA	17	NA	TRBJ1-1
CAWSVSPWDTQYF	TGTGCCTGGAGTGTAAGCCCCTGGGATACGCAGTATTTT	TRBV30	NA	13	NA	TRBJ2-3
CASSRNTGGMGNQPQHF	TGTGCCAGCAGTCGTAATACAGGGGGGATGGGCAATCAGCCCCAGCATTTT	TRBV6-2/TRBV6-3	TRBD1	17	NA	TRBJ1-5
CASSQGPGLAGGGTQYF	TGCGCCAGCAGCCAAGGGCCCGGACTAGCGGGTGGAGGGACCCAGTACTTC	TRBV4-3	TRBD2	17	once	TRBJ2-5
CASSYSTGSGNEQFF	TGTGCCAGCAGTTACTCGACAGGGTCGGGCAATGAGCAGTTCTTC	TRBV6-5	TRBD1	15	NA	TRBJ2-1
CAWSGEDYGELFF	TGTGCCTGGAGTGGGGAGGATTATGGGGAGCTGTTTTTT	TRBV30	NA	13	NA	TRBJ2-2
CASSPLAGGITGANVLTF	TGTGCCAGCAGTCCCCTAGCGGGAGGGATCACCGGGGCCAACGTCCTGACTTTC	TRBV28	TRBD2	18	NA	TRBJ2-6
CASGGGVGGPRTQYF	TGTGCCAGCGGGGGGGGAGTAGGCGGACCCAGGACCCAGTACTTC	TRBV6-5	TRBD2	15	NA	TRBJ2-5
CASRAPGPYEQYF	TGTGCCAGCAGGGCCCCAGGGCCATACGAGCAGTACTTC	TRBV6-6	NA	13	NA	TRBJ2-7
CASSSTEGLQGINQPQHF	TGTGCCAGCAGTTCCACGGAAGGGCTCCAGGGCATAAATCAGCCCCAGCATTTT	TRBV28	NA	18	NA	TRBJ1-5
CASSFDRVRYEQYF	TGTGCCAGCAGTTTCGACCGGGTAAGATACGAGCAGTACTTC	TRBV28	NA	14	once	TRBJ2-7